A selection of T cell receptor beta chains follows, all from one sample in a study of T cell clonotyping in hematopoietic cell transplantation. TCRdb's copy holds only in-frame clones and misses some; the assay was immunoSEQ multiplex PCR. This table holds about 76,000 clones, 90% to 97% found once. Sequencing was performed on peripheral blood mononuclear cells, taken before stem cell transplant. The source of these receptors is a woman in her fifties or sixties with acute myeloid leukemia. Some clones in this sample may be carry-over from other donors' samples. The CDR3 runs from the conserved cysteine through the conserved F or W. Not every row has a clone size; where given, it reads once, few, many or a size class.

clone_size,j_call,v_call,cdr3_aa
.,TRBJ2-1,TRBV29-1,CSVGPQQGNNEQFF
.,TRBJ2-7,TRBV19,CASSIPGRNTYEQYF
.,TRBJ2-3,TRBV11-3,CASSSGLAGVTDTQYF
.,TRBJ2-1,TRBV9,CASSVKQNEQFF
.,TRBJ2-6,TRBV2,CASSSDSSGANVLTF
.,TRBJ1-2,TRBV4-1,CASSQIGRTDSYGYTF
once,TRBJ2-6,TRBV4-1,CASSQDGTTMGANVLTF
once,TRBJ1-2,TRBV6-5,CASSTGGYGYTF
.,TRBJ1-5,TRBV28,CASSLRDVHQPQHF
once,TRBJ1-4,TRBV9,CASSRIAGGDEKLFF
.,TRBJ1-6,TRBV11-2,CASSLKVSPLHF
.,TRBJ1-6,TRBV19,CASMARSSLYNSPLHF
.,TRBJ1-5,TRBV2,CASRRAGQPQHF
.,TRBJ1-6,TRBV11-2,CASSLRPSANNSPLHF
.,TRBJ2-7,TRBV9,CASSVGTGEPYEQYF
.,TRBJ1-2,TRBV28,CASSLAGAYYGYTF
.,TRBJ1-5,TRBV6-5,CASSYSSPGQPQHF
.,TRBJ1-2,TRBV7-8,CASSLVGYGYTF
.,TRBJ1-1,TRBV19,CASSPQYRDAEAFF
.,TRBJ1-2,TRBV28,CASSVPGHDQGYTF
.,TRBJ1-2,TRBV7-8,CASSLSWTGAHYGYTF
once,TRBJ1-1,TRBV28,CASSFRGKVRTTEAFF
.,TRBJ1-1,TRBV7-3,CASSWTLNTEAFF
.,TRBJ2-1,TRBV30,CAIARAPSGPYNEQFF
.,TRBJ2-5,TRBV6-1,CASSVGPTGQETQYF
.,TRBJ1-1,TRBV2,CASMGSDTEAFF
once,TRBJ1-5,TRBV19,CASSPYNQPQHF
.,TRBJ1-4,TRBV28,CASREGSSEKLFF
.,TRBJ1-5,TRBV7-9,CASSHGTLDDQPQHF
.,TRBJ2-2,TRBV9,CASSIGASTNTGELFF
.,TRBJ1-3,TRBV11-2,CASSLGIDYSGNTIYF
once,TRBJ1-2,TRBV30,CAWNLDRGGGYTF
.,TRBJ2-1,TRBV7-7,CASSLDKGNEQFF
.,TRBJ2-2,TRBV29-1,CSGGTGGNGELFF
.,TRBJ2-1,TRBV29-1,CSGGGYNEQFF
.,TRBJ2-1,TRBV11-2,CASSLVVQGRAANEQFF
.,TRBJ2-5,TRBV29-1,CSVATGGLGETQYF
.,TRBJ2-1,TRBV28,CASRLLAGTYNEQFF
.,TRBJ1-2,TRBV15,CATSRESAPRRQGGYTF
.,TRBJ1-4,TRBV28,CASLSGGEKLFF
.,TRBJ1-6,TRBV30,CAWSTAGLTSSPLHF
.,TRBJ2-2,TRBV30,CAWSVQTGELFF
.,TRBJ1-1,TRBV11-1,CASSLRNRDTEAFF
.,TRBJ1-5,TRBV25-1,CASSVSGLPQHF
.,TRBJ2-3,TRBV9,CASSVVSFTDTQYF
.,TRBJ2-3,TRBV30,CAFSSGGGADTQYF
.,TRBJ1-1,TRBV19,CASSAGWGGNTEAFF
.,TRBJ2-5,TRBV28,CASSLLAGASETQYF
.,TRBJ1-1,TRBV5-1,CASSLVGATEAFF